The clone carrying this T cell receptor (beta chain) was seen once. The record originates from a study of shared clonotypes between healthy human individuals. Clones were sequenced by immunoSEQ multiplex PCR, and TCRdb holds only the in-frame ones, with some missing. The data hold about 610,000 clones, with around 97% observed a single time. V was cut by 5 bases and J by 3 bases, with 8 bases left in between. Per germline, CDR1 MDHEN and CDR2 SYDVKM. This CDR3 comprises 12 residues. This sequence originates from a woman in her thirties in good health. The sequencing sample was made of naive CD4+ T cells sorted from blood. Specified subset: CD45RA+ positively selected. V and J are TRBV28 and TRBJ2-7; tentatively, D is TRBD1 (5 bases). As DNA, the CDR3 is TGTGCCAGCAGTGCCAGGGTCTACGAGCAGTACTTC. It is translated as CASSARVYEQYF.